Listed below are T cell receptor beta chains from one sample, sequenced in a study of neurological immune-mediated disorders. TCRdb used MiXCR to reprocess the 5' RACE reads, holding one entry per CDR3 protein. The table shows 25,000 to 30,000 distinct CDR3 sequences, with about 6.9% occurring only once. The sequencing sample was made of PBMCs. The receptor source for this set is a woman in her forties or fifties in good health. CDR3s include the opening cysteine and the closing phenylalanine or tryptophan. The order of the fields is V gene, J gene, clone size, D gene, CDR3 DNA, CDR3 protein. D genes are given only for firm matches. Expanded clones are given a class, and other clones once, few, many or no size at all.

TRBV20-1,TRBJ1-4,many,TRBD1,TGCAGTGCTAGATCAGACAGGGGTAATGAAAAACTGTTTTTT,CSARSDRGNEKLFF
TRBV3-1,TRBJ1-5,medium-sized,NA,TGTGCCAGCAGCCTAGGACAAGTTCCCAATCAGCCCCAGCATTTT,CASSLGQVPNQPQHF
TRBV7-9,TRBJ2-1,many,TRBD2,TGTGCCAGCAGCTCCTCCGGGACTACAAATGAGCAGTTCTTC,CASSSSGTTNEQFF
TRBV9,TRBJ1-5,many,NA,TGTGCCAGCAGCGTATCGGGGACGGAAAATCAGCCCCAGCATTTT,CASSVSGTENQPQHF
TRBV11-2,TRBJ2-1,many,TRBD1,TGTGCCAGCGGGGGCACAGGGGGATATGAGCAGTTCTTC,CASGGTGGYEQFF
TRBV6-6,TRBJ2-1,many,NA,TGTGCCAGCAGCCGAAACAGGGAGCAGTTCTTC,CASSRNREQFF
TRBV7-3,TRBJ1-2,few,NA,TGTGCCAGCAGCTTAATGGGGGGTTATGGCTACACCTTC,CASSLMGGYGYTF
TRBV29-1,TRBJ2-1,medium-sized,NA,TGCAGCACCGGACGTGATGAGCAGTTCTTC,CSTGRDEQFF
TRBV25-1,TRBJ1-2,medium-sized,TRBD1,TGTGCCAGCAGTGGGGGGGACAGCGCCTTGGGTTATGGCTACACCTTC,CASSGGDSALGYGYTF
TRBV7-2,TRBJ1-5,many,NA,TGTGCCAGCAGAGGGGGTTCGAGCAATCAGCCCCAGCATTTT,CASRGGSSNQPQHF
TRBV24-1,TRBJ2-7,many,TRBD1,TGTGCCACCAGTGATAGCCGGGACAGGGCCGACGAGCAGTACTTC,CATSDSRDRADEQYF
TRBV5-1,TRBJ1-1,many,NA,TGCGCCAGCAGCGAGCTCAGGGGAGGGGGAGGAACTGAAGCTTTCTTT,CASSELRGGGGTEAFF
TRBV4-3,TRBJ2-1,many,NA,TGCGCCAGCAGCCAAGCCAGCCGAGACTATTACAATGAGCAGTTCTTC,CASSQASRDYYNEQFF
TRBV10-1,TRBJ2-5,NA,NA,TGCGCCAGCAGCCAGGTGGCCGGGATGGGAGAGACCCAGTACTTC,CASSQVAGMGETQYF
TRBV28,TRBJ1-3,many,NA,TGTGCCAGCCGGGATAACGTAAACTCTGGAAACACCATATATTTT,CASRDNVNSGNTIYF
TRBV20-1,TRBJ2-7,many,NA,TGCAGTGCTAAGGTTTCCGGGGGCCCCTACGAGCAGTACTTC,CSAKVSGGPYEQYF
TRBV7-2,TRBJ2-5,many,NA,TGTGCCAGCAGCTTAGCTCGGCAGCAAGAGACCCAGTACTTC,CASSLARQQETQYF
TRBV19,TRBJ2-2,NA,TRBD1,TGTGCCAGTAGTGCCAGAGGGGGCTCGAACACCGGGGAGCTGTTTTTT,CASSARGGSNTGELFF
TRBV6-2/TRBV6-3,TRBJ2-5,many,NA,TGTGCCAGCAGCAGGGGGGAGCGGAACCAAGAGACCCAGTACTTC,CASSRGERNQETQYF
TRBV20-1,TRBJ2-3,many,NA,TGCACCCCCGAGACTGGGGATTTT,CTPETGDF
TRBV24-1,TRBJ2-1,NA,NA,TGTGCCACCAGTGATTCGTCCTACAATGATCAGTTCTTC,CATSDSSYNDQFF
TRBV5-1,TRBJ1-1,many,NA,TGCGCCAGCAGCTTGGCAAGGAGTTCGAACACTGAAGCTTTCTTT,CASSLARSSNTEAFF
TRBV24-1,TRBJ2-1,many,NA,TGTGCCACCAGTGACACAGGCACAAACCCAGGGAATGAGCAGTTCTTC,CATSDTGTNPGNEQFF
TRBV7-2,TRBJ1-5,many,TRBD1,TGTGCCAGCAGCTCGATTATGACAGGGCGCAATCAGCCCCAGCATTTT,CASSSIMTGRNQPQHF
TRBV5-1,TRBJ2-7,many,TRBD2,TGCGCCAGCAGATTTGGTAGCGGGGGACCGTACGAGCAGTACTTC,CASRFGSGGPYEQYF
TRBV5-1,TRBJ1-2,many,TRBD1,TGCGCCAGCAGCTCGGCCGGACAGGGCTATGGCTACACCTTC,CASSSAGQGYGYTF
TRBV10-3,TRBJ2-2,NA,TRBD1,TGTGCCATCAACACAGGGGTCACCGGGGAGCTGTTTTTT,CAINTGVTGELFF
TRBV7-3,TRBJ2-2,medium-sized,NA,TGTGCCAGCAGCTTAATTTTTGCCGCCGGGGAGCTGTTTTTT,CASSLIFAAGELFF
TRBV6-6,TRBJ2-3,many,NA,TGTGCCAGCAGTTCCCTGGGGGGAGATACGCAGTATTTT,CASSSLGGDTQYF
TRBV6-4,TRBJ2-2,many,TRBD1,TGTGCCAGCAGTGACTCACAGGGGGCCGGGGAGCTGTTTTTT,CASSDSQGAGELFF
TRBV7-3,TRBJ2-2,many,NA,TGTGCCAGCAGCCCCGGACCCTCGAGGGAGCTGTTTTTT,CASSPGPSRELFF
TRBV10-3,TRBJ1-4,many,NA,TGTGCCATCAGTGAAGGACCGCAGGTAGAAAAACTGTTTTTT,CAISEGPQVEKLFF
TRBV5-1,TRBJ2-2,many,NA,TGCGCCAGCAGCTTGGGAAGCACCGGGGAGCTGTTTTTT,CASSLGSTGELFF
TRBV6-1,TRBJ2-7,many,TRBD2,TGTGCCAGCAGCCGTCGGGGCGGGAGTGCTCGGGAGCAGTACTTC,CASSRRGGSAREQYF
TRBV5-8,TRBJ1-2,many,NA,TGTGCCAGCAGCTTTCAGGGCTATGGCTACACCTTC,CASSFQGYGYTF
TRBV20-1,TRBJ2-7,many,NA,TGCAGTGCTAGCCTAGACTGGAACGAGCAGTACTTC,CSASLDWNEQYF
TRBV7-2,TRBJ2-2,many,NA,TGTGCCAGCAGCTTAGCCCCAGGGAAGGTCGGGGAGCTGTTTTTT,CASSLAPGKVGELFF
TRBV12-5,TRBJ1-6,many,TRBD1,TGTGCTAGTGGCCAACTGACAGGGGGCTGGTATAATTCACCCCTCCACTTT,CASGQLTGGWYNSPLHF
TRBV7-9,TRBJ2-7,many,NA,TGTGCCAGCAGCTTAGCGGAGGGACGATTGGTCGAGCAGTACTTC,CASSLAEGRLVEQYF
TRBV28,TRBJ1-6,many,TRBD1,TGTGCCAGCAGTTCGGACAGGGGCGGATTATATAATTCACCCCTCCACTTT,CASSSDRGGLYNSPLHF
TRBV7-9,TRBJ2-7,NA,NA,TGTGCCAGCAGCTTATCGGGCACCTCCTACGAGCAGTACTTC,CASSLSGTSYEQYF
TRBV6-1,TRBJ2-7,NA,TRBD1,TGTGCCAGCAGTGCAGACAGGGGGCCCTACGAGCAGTACTTC,CASSADRGPYEQYF
TRBV5-6,TRBJ1-2,many,NA,TGTGCCAGCAGCTTTGGGAACACAACCCCAAAGGGCTACACCTTC,CASSFGNTTPKGYTF
TRBV9,TRBJ1-2,many,NA,TGTGCCAGCAGCGTAGGTTGGGGCTCGCCGACATATGGCTACACCTTC,CASSVGWGSPTYGYTF
TRBV5-1,TRBJ1-2,NA,NA,TGCGCCAGCAGCTTGGCCCGGGCAGGGGACGGCTACACCTTC,CASSLARAGDGYTF
TRBV7-6,TRBJ2-3,many,TRBD2,TGTGCCAGCAGCTTTAGCGGGAGGGCAGATACGCAGTATTTT,CASSFSGRADTQYF
TRBV11-2,TRBJ1-1,few,NA,TGTGCCAGCAGCTTGGACGGGATGGACACTGAAGCTTTCTTT,CASSLDGMDTEAFF
TRBV20-1,TRBJ2-3,many,TRBD2,TGCAGTGCTAGTCAGGCTAGCGGGGCGAGAAATACGCAGTATTTT,CSASQASGARNTQYF
TRBV28,TRBJ1-5,many,NA,TGTGCCAGCAGAGGGGGAGGCAATCAGCCCCAGCATTTT,CASRGGGNQPQHF